Reported below is one TCR beta chain. Germline V gene lookup returns CDR1 MNHEY and CDR2 SMNVEV (reference sequence). V dropped 0 bases and J dropped 0 bases, with 9 bases sitting between them. The CDR3 covers 16 residues. The sample originates from a study of cytomegalovirus exposure and HLA in healthy donors. Some clones are missing from TCRdb's copy, which holds only in-frame ones; the method was immunoSEQ multiplex PCR. Of 90,000 to 120,000 clones in the sample, 70% to 85% are singletons; the top ten hold over 2.5%. Sequencing was carried out using PBMCs. This sequence joins TRBV27 and TRBJ2-1, with D perhaps matching TRBD2 (5 bases). The sequence was collected from a woman aged 18-29 years in good health and CMV-seronegative. This CDR3 is CASSLSRASSYNEQFF. The CDR3 DNA reads TGTGCCAGCAGTTTATCGAGGGCCAGCTCCTACAATGAGCAGTTCTTC.